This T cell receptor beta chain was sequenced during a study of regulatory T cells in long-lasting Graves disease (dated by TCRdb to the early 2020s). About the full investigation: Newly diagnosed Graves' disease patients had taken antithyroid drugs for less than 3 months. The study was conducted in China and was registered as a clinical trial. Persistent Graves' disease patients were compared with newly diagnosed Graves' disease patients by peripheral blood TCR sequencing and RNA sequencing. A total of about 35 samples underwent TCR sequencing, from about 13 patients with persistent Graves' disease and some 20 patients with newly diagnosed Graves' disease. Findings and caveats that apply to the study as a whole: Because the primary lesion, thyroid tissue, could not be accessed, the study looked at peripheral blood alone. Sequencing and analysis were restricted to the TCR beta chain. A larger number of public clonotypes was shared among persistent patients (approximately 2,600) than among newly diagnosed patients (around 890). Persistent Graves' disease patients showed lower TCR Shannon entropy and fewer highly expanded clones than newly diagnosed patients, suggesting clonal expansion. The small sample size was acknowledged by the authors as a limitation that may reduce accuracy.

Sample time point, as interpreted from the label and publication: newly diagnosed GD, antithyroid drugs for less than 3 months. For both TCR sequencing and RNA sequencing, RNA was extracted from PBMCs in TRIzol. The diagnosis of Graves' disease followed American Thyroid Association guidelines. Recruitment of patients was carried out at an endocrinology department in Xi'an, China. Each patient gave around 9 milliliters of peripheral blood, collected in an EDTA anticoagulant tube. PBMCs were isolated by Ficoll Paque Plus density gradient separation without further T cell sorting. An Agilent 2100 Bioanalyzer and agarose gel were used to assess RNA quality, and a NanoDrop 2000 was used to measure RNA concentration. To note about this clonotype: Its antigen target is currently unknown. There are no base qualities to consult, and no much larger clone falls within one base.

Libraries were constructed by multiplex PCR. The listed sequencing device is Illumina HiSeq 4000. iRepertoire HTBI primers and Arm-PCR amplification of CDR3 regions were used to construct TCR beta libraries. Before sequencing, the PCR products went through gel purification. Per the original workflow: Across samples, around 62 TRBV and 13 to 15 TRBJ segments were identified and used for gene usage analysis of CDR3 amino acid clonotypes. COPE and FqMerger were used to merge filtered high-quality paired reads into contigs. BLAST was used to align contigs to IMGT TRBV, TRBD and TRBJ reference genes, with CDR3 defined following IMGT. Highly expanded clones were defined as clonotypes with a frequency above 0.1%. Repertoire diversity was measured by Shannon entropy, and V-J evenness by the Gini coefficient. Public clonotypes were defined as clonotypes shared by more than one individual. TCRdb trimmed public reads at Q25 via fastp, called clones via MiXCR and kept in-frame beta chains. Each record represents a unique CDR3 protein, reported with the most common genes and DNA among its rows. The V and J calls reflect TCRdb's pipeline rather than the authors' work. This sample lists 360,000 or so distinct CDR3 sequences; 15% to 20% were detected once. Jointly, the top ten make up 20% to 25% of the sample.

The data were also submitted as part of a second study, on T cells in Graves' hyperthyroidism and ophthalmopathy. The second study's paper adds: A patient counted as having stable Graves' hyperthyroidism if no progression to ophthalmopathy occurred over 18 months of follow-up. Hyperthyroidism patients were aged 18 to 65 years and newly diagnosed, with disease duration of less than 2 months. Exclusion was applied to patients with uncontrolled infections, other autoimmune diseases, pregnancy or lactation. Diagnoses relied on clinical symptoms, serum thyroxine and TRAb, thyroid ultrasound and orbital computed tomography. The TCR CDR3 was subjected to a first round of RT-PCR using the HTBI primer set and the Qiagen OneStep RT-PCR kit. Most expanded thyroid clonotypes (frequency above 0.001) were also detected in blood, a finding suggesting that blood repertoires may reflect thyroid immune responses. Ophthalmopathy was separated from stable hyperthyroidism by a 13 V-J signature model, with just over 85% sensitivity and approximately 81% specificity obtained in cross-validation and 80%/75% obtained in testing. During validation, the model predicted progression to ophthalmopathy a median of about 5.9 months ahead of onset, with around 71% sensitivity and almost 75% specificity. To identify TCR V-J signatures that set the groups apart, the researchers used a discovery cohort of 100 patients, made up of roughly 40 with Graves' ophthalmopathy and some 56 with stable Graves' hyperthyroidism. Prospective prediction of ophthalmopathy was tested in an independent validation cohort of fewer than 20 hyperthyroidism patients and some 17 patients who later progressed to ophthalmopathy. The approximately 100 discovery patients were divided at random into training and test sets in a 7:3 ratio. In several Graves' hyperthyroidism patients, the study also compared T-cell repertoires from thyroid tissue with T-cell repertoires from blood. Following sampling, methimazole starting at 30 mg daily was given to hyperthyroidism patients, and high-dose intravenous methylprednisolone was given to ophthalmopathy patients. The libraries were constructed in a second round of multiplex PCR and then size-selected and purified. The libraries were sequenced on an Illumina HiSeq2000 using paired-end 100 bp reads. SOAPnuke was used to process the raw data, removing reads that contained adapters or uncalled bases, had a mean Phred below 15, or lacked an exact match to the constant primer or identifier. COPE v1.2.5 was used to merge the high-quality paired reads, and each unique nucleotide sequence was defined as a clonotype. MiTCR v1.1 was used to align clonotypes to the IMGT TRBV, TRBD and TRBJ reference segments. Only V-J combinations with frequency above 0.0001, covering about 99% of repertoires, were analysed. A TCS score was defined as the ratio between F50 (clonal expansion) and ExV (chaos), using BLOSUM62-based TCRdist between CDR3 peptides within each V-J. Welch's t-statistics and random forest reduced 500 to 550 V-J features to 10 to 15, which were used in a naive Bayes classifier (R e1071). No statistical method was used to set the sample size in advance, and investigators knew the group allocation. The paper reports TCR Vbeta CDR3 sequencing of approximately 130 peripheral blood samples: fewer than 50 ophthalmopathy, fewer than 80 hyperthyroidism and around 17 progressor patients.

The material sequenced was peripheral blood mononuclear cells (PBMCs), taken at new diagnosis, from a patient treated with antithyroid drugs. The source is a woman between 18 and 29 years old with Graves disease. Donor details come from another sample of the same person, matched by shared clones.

CDR3 protein: CASSVGGVDTGELFF. The nucleotide sequence is given as TGTGCCAGCAGCGTGGGGGGAGTCGACACCGGGGAGCTGTTTTTT. Recombination linked TRBV9 to TRBJ2-2; possibly the D gene is TRBD2, per 6 matching bases. The germline ends are 11 bases apart after V is trimmed by 2 bases and J by 3 bases. The CDR3 goes from the cysteine to the phenylalanine over 15 residues. Only CDR3 DNA remains: 45 bases, in frame from the first base. According to the germline V gene, CDR1 reads SGDLS and CDR2 reads YYNGEE.